Listed below are T cell receptor beta chains from one sample, sequenced in a study of cytomegalovirus exposure and HLA in healthy donors. TCRdb's copy holds only in-frame clones and misses some; the assay was immunoSEQ multiplex PCR. The sample shows approximately 190,000 clones, roughly 82% of them seen only once. Sequencing was carried out using PBMCs. The receptors stem from a woman aged 45-65 years in good health and CMV-seropositive. CDR3s leave out the opening cysteine and the closing phenylalanine or tryptophan.

>16|TRBV18
ASSPTAFFAGQGNEQY
>13|TRBV7-3
ASSPPLQGEHEQY
>11|TRBV5-1
ASSLDGGGASF
>12|TRBV4-1
ASSDRGSTNEQF
>14|TRBV27
ASSGTHNRADTEAF
>14|TRBV18
ASSSNPGQGNQPQH
>13|TRBV7-9
ASSLDEDRADTQY
>12|TRBV18
ASSPADSSYEQY
>14|TRBV9
ASSVASGGDQETQY
>12|TRBV7-9
AGSFDRGRTEAF
>10|TRBV7-9
ASRTANTEAF
>12|TRBV7-9
ASSFGTSFATQY
>13|TRBV5-4
ASSYGTGTTYEQY
>10|TRBV4-2
ASSQDLPEQF
>12|TRBV7-3
ASSLLAGGETQY
>15|TRBV7-9
SSNKRGQGSEIYGYT
>13|TRBV19
ASSIGDRGRDEQY
>11|TRBV2
ASSQGYTGELF
>12|TRBV11-3
ASSHGLAVDEQF
>12|TRBV27
ASSPRQRTDTQY
>16|TRBV9
ASSVDSGGPFISYEQY
>13|TRBV27
ASSSNREAAYEQY
>11|TRBV5-6
ASSYLAGGGYT
>15|TRBV4-2
ASSQDSGTGSRETQY
>11|TRBV6-6
ASSTTGGYEQY
>11|TRBV6-5
ASTNVGSGPQH
>13|TRBV6-6
ASSLGGVYNQPQH
>12|TRBV10-3
AISDTGSNSPLH
>10|TRBV4-2
ASSQGMTEAF
>11|TRBV9
ASSPSDRAEAF
>15|TRBV5-1
ASSWGGGGPTVETQY
>14|TRBV4-3
ASSPIDTRGFNEQF
>11|TRBV7-9
ASSLPGFNEQF
>10|TRBV28
ASRDRVTEAF
>10|TRBV5-5
ASSQDRLGYT
>13|TRBV19
ASSMSQGGNQPQH
>11|TRBV4-1
ASSHFRGNEQF
>12|TRBV19
ASGTQGANEKLF
>14|TRBV19
ASSVGLARNTDTQY
>10|TRBV7-9
SSSSSSYEQY